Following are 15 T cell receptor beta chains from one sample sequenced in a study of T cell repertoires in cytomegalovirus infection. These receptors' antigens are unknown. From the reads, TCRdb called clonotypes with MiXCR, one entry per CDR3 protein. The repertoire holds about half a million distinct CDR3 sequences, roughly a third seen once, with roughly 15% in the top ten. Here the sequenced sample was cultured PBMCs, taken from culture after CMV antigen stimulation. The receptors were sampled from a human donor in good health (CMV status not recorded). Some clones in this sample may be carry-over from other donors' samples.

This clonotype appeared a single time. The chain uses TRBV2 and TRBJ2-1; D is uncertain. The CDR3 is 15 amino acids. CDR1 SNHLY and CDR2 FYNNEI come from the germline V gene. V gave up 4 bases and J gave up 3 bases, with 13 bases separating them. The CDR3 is CASSGPDLNYNEQFF. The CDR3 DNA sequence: TGTGCCAGCAGTGGACCTGACCTAAACTACAATGAGCAGTTCTTC. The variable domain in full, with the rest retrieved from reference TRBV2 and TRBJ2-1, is EPEVTQTPSHQVTQMGQEVILRCVPISNHLYFYWYRQILGQKVEFLVSFYNNEISEKSEIFDDQFSVERPDGSNFTLKIRSTKLEDSAMYFCASSGPDLNYNEQFFGPGTRLTVL.

The CDR3 bases are TGTGCCAGCAGCGAGGGAGTGGGGACTGAAGCTTTCTTT. Translating gives CASSEGVGTEAFF. The chain recombines TRBV7-3 with TRBJ1-1; unclear D gene. CDR1 and CDR2 from the germline V gene are SGHTA and FQGTGA. The CDR3 sequence is 13 residues long. With 5 bases removed from V and 5 bases from J, the gap between germline ends came to 12 bases.

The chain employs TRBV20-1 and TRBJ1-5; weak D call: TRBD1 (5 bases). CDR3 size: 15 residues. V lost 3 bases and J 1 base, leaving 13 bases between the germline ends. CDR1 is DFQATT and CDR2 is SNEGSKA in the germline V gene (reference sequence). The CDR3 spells CSASLPGMSNQPQHF. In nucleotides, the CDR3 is TGCAGTGCTAGCCTCCCAGGGATGAGCAATCAGCCCCAGCATTTT.

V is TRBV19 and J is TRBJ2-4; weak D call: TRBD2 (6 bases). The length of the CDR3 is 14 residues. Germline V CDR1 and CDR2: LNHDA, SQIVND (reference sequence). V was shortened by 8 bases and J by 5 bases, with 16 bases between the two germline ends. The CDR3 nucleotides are TGTGCCAGTGCGAACTCGAGGAGGGAAAACATTCAGTACTTC. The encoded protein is CASANSRRENIQYF. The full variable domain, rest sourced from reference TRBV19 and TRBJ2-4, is DGGITQSPKYLFRKEGQNVTLSCEQNLNHDAMYWYRQDPGQGLRLIYYSQIVNDFQKGDIAEGYSVSREKKESFPLTVTSAQKNPTAFYLCASANSRRENIQYFGAGTRLSVL.

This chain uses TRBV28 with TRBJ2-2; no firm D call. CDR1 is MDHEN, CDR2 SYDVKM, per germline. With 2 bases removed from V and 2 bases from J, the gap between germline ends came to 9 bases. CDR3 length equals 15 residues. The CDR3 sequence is CASSLGDLNTGELFF. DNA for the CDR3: TGTGCCAGCAGTTTAGGTGACCTCAACACCGGGGAGCTGTTTTTT.

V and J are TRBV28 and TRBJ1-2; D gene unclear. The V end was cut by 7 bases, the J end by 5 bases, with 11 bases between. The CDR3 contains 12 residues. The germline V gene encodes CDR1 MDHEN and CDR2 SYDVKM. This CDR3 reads CASMPGNYGYTF. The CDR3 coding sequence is TGTGCCAGCATGCCGGGGAATTATGGCTACACCTTC.

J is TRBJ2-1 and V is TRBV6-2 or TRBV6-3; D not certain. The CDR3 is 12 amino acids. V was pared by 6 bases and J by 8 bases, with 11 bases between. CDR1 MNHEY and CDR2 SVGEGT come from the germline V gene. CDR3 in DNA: TGTGCCAGCAGACCCTACCGAGATGAGCAGTTCTTC. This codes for CASRPYRDEQFF.

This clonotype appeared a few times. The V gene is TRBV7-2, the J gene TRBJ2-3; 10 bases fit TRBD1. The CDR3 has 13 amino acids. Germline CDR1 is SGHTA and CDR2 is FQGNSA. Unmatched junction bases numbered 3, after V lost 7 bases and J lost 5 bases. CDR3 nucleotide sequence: TGTGCCAGCACGACAGGGGGCGGAGATACGCAGTATTTT. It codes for CASTTGGGDTQYF.

As DNA, the CDR3 is TGTGCCAGCAGTGTCCAGGGTAGTTTCCGTGCTAACTATGGCTACACCTTC. Its translation: CASSVQGSFRANYGYTF. This sequence joins TRBV12-3 or TRBV12-4 and TRBJ1-2; tentative D call: TRBD1 (5 bases). This CDR3 contains 17 residues. V was trimmed by 5 bases and J by 0 bases, leaving 19 bases between them.

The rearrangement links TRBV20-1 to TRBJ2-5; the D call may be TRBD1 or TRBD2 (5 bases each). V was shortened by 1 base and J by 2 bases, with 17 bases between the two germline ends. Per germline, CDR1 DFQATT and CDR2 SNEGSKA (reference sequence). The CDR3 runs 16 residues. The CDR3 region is CSARGATGTSQETQYF. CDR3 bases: TGCAGTGCTAGAGGCGCGACCGGGACCTCTCAAGAGACCCAGTACTTC.

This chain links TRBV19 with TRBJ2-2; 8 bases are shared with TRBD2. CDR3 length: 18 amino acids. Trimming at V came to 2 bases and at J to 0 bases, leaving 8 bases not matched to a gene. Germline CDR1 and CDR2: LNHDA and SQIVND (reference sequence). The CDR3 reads CASSIYLSAGANTGELFF. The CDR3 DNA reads TGTGCCAGTAGTATATACCTGTCAGCGGGAGCGAACACCGGGGAGCTGTTTTTT. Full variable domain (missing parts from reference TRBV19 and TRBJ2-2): DGGITQSPKYLFRKEGQNVTLSCEQNLNHDAMYWYRQDPGQGLRLIYYSQIVNDFQKGDIAEGYSVSREKKESFPLTVTSAQKNPTAFYLCASSIYLSAGANTGELFFGEGSRLTVL.

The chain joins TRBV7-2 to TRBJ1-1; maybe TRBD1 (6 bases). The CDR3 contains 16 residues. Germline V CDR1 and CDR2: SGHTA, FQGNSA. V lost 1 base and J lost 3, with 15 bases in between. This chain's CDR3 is CASSLVGLRGDTEAFF. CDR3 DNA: TGTGCCAGCAGCTTAGTAGGTCTAAGGGGGGACACTGAAGCTTTCTTT.

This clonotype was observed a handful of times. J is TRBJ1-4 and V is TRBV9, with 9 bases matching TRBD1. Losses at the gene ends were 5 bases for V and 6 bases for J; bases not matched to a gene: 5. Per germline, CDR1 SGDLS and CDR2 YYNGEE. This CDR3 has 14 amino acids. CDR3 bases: TGTGCCAGCAGTGGTGGGGACAGGGATGAAAAACTGTTTTTT. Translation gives CASSGGDRDEKLFF.

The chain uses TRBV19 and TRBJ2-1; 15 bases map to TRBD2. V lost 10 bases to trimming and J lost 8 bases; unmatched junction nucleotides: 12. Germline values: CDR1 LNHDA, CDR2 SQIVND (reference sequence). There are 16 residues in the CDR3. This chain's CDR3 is CATNPTGLAGGYEQFF. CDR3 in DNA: TGTGCCACCAACCCCACCGGACTAGCGGGAGGGTATGAGCAGTTCTTC.

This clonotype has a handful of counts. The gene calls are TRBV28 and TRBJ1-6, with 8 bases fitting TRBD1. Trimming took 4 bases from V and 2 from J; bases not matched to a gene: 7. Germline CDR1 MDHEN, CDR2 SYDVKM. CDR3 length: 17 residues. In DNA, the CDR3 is TGTGCCAGCAGTTCCCCGACAGGGGACGCCTATAATTCACCCCTCCACTTT. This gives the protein CASSSPTGDAYNSPLHF. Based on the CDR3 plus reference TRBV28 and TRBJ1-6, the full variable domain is DVKVTQSSRYLVKRTGEKVFLECVQDMDHENMFWYRQDPGLGLRLIYFSYDVKMKEKGDIPEGYSVSREKKERFSLILESASTNQTSMYLCASSSPTGDAYNSPLHFGNGTRLTVT.